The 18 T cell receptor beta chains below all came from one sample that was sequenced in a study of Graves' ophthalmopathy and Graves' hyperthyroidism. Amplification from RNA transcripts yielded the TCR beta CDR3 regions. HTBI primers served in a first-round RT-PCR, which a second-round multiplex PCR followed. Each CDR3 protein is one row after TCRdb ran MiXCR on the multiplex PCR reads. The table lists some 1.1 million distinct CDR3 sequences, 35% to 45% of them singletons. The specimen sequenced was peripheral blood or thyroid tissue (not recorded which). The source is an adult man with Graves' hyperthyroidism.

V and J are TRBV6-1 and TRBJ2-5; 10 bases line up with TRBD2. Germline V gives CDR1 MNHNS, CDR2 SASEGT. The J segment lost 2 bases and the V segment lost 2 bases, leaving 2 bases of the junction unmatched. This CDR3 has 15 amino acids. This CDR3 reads CASSELAGDQETQYF. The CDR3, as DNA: TGTGCCAGCAGTGAACTAGCGGGAGATCAAGAGACCCAGTACTTC.

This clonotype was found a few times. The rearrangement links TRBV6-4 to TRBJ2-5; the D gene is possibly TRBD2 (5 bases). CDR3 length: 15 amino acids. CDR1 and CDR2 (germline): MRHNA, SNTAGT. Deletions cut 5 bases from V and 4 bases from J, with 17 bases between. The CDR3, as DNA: TGTGCCAGCAGTAAAACCTTCGGGGTTTCAGAGACCCAGTACTTC. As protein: CASSKTFGVSETQYF.

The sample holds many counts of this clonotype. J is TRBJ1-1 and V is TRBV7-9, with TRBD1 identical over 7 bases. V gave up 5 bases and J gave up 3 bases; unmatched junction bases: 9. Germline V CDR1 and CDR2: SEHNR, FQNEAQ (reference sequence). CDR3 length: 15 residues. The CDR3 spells CASSRQQGRDTEAFF. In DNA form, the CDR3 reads TGTGCCAGCAGCAGACAACAGGGGAGGGACACTGAAGCTTTCTTT.

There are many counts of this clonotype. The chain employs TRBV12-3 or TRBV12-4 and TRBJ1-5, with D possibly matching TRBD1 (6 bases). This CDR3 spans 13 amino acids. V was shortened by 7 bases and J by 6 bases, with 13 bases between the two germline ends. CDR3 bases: TGTGCCAGCAACTTAGGAGGGGGTCAGCCCCAGCATTTT. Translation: CASNLGGGQPQHF.

The DNA of the CDR3 is TGTGCCAGCAGCCCACGGACTAGTACCTACGAGCAGTACTTC. This encodes CASSPRTSTYEQYF. The chain couples TRBV7-8 to TRBJ2-7; TRBD2 matches 7 bases. The CDR3 has 14 amino acids. V gave up 5 bases and J gave up 2 bases; unmatched junction bases: 6. The germline gives CDR1 SGHVS, CDR2 FQNEAQ.

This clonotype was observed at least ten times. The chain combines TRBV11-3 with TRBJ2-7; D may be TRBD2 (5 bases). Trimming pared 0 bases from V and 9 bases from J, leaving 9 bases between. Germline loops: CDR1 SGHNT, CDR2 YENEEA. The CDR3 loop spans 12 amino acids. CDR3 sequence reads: CASSLDPSGQYF. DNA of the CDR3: TGTGCCAGCAGCTTAGATCCAAGCGGGCAGTACTTC.

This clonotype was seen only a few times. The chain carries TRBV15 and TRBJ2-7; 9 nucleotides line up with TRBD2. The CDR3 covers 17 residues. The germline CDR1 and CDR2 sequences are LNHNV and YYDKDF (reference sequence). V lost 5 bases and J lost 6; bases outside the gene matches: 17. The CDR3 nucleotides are TGTGCCACCAGCGTGAGTGGAGTTGGGGCGGGAGGGCCCGAGCAGTACTTC. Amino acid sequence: CATSVSGVGAGGPEQYF.

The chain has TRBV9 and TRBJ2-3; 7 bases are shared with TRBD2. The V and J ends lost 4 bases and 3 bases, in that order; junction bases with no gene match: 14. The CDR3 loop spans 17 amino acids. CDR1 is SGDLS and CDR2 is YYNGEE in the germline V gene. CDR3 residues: CASSPSPGGSWTDTQYF. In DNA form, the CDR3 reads TGTGCCAGCAGCCCTTCCCCGGGCGGGAGTTGGACAGATACGCAGTATTTT.

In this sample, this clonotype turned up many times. The CDR3 bases are TGTGCCAGCAGCCGTCGACAGGGGGCCATCCGGGAGACCCAGTACTTC. Amino acid sequence: CASSRRQGAIRETQYF. J is TRBJ2-5 and V is TRBV7-9; TRBD1 matches at 10 bases. The CDR3 has 16 amino acids. The germline V gene encodes CDR1 SEHNR and CDR2 FQNEAQ (reference sequence). With V trimmed by 5 bases and J by 5 bases, 11 bases remained unmatched.

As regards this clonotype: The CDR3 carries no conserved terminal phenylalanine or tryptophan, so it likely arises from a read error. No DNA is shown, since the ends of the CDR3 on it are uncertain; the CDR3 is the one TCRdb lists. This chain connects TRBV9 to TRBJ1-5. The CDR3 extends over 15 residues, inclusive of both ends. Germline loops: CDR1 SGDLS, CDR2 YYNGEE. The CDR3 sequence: CASSLFADSNQPQHC.

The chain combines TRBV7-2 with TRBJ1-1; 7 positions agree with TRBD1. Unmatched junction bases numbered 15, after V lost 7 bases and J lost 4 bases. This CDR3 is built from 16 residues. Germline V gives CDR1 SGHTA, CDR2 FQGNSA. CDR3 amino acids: CASTPLGGPLRTEAFF. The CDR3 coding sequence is TGTGCCAGCACCCCCTTAGGGGGCCCATTGCGCACTGAAGCTTTCTTT.

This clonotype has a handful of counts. Written as DNA, the CDR3 is TGTGCCAGCAGTTACATTCTAGATACGAACACCGGGGAGCTGTTTTTT. Residues: CASSYILDTNTGELFF. The chain joins TRBV6-5 to TRBJ2-2; no clear D gene. Between the trimmed V and J ends, which lost 2 bases and 0 bases, there was a span of 10 bases. Per the germline V gene, CDR1 is MNHEY and CDR2 is SVGAGI. The CDR3 is made up of 16 amino acids.

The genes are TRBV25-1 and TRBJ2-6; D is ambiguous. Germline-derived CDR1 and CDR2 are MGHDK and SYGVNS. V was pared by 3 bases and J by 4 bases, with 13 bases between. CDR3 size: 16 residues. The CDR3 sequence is CASSETLGRGANVLTF. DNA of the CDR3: TGTGCCAGCAGTGAGACACTCGGACGGGGGGCCAACGTCCTGACTTTC.

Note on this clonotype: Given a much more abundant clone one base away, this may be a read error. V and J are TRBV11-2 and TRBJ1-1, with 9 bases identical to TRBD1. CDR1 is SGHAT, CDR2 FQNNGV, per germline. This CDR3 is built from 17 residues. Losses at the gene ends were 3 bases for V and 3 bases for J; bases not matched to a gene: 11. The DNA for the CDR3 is TGTGCCAGCAGCTTTTCCCCCCGGACAGGGGTGGACACTGAAGCTTTCTTT. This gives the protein CASSFSPRTGVDTEAFF. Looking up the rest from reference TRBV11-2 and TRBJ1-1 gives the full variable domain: EAGVAQSPRYKIIEKRQSVAFWCNPISGHATLYWYQQILGQGPKLLIQFQNNGVVDDSQLPKDRFSAERLKGVDSTLKIQPAKLEDSAVYLCASSFSPRTGVDTEAFFGQGTRLTVV.

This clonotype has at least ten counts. The CDR3 loop is CASSVNRAGSSSGANVLTF. For the CDR3, the DNA is TGTGCCAGCAGCGTAAATAGGGCAGGGAGCTCCTCTGGGGCCAACGTCCTGACTTTC. The V and J genes are TRBV9 and TRBJ2-6; tentatively, D is TRBD1 or TRBD2 (5 bases each). CDR3 length: 19 residues. Trimming took off 1 base at V and 0 bases at J, with 17 bases between the two ends. From germline, CDR1 is SGDLS and CDR2 YYNGEE.

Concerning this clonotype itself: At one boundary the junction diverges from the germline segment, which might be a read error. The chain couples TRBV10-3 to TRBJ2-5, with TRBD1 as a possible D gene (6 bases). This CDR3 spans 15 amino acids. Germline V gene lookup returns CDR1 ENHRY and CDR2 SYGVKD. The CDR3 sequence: CAISESGRGAEPQYF. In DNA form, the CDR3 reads TGTGCCATCAGTGAGTCCGGCAGGGGAGCAGAGCCCCAGTACTTC.

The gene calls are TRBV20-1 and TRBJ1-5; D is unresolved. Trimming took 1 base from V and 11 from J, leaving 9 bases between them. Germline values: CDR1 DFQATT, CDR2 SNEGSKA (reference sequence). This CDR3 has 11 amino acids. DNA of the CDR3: TGCAGTGCTAGAGCAGGAACGGCCCAGCATTTT. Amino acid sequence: CSARAGTAQHF.

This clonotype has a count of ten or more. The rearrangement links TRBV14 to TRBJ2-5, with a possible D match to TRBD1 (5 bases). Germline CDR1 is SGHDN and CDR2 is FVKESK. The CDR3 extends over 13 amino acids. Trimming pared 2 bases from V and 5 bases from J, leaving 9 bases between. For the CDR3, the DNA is TGTGCCAGCAGCCAACGGACATTGGAGACCCAGTACTTC. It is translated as CASSQRTLETQYF.